This T cell receptor (beta chain) emerged from a study of vaccination effects on CD4 cells after COVID-19. TCRdb's copy holds only in-frame clones and misses some; the assay was immunoSEQ multiplex PCR. The sample yields 60,000 to 75,000 clones, roughly 73% seen once. This clone turned up a few times. As yet, its antigen is unknown. The ViraFEST assay expanded antigen-specific CD4+ T cells with viral peptide pools before sequencing. Having been cultured for around nine days, the cells underwent CD4+ T cell isolation. The person had PCR-confirmed SARS-CoV-2 infection between March and December 2020. Germline CDR1 and CDR2: MGHDK and SYGVNS. V was trimmed by 2 bases and J by 6 bases, leaving 10 bases between them. This CDR3 has 13 residues.

The rearrangement links TRBV25-1 to TRBJ1-1; D is undetermined. Sequenced here: CD4+ T cells from PBMCs cultured with HIV peptides, sampled before COVID-19 vaccination. The sample's subset: HIV-1 Nef peptide pool negative control/reference culture. This TCR derives from a human donor who had a prior SARS-CoV-2 infection. CDR3 in DNA: TGTGCCAGCAGTGAAGTCTCGAGACCTGAAGCTTTCTTT. The encoded protein is CASSEVSRPEAFF.